These 29 T cell receptor beta chains share one sample of origin, sequenced in a study of OX40 agonist ivuxolimab in advanced cancers. Sequencing used immunoSEQ multiplex PCR; TCRdb keeps in-frame clones, though not all of them. Of about 41,000 clones in the sample, 75% to 90% were seen once. The source was CD4+ or CD8+ T cells sorted from blood, collected in a trial of the OX40 agonist ivuxolimab. The receptors were sampled from an adult with an advanced solid tumor such as melanoma, head and neck, liver or kidney cancer.

This sequence joins TRBV19 and TRBJ2-3; 10 bases agree with TRBD1. V was pared by 4 bases and J by 8 bases, with 9 bases of the junction left unmatched. The CDR3 sequence is 15 residues long. The germline V gene encodes CDR1 LNHDA and CDR2 SQIVND (reference sequence). Written as DNA, the CDR3 is TGTGCCAGTAGTACGACAGGGGGCGCTTATCTTACGCAGTATTTT. It specifies CASSTTGGAYLTQYF.

The chain carries TRBV2 and TRBJ1-1; TRBD1 matches at 9 bases. V shed 8 bases, J shed 0 bases, and the junction held 1 base outside the gene matches. Germline-derived CDR1 and CDR2 are SNHLY and FYNNEI. The length of the CDR3 is 13 residues. The CDR3 DNA sequence: TGTGCCAGCGGGACAGGGTTGAACACTGAAGCTTTCTTT. This sequence encodes CASGTGLNTEAFF.

The CDR3 sequence: CASSLSGRGAYEQYF. The DNA for the CDR3 is TGTGCCAGCAGCTTAAGCGGGAGGGGCGCCTACGAGCAGTACTTC. The chain combines TRBV7-9 with TRBJ2-7; 10 bases align to TRBD2. The germline gives CDR1 SEHNR, CDR2 FQNEAQ (reference sequence). The CDR3 has 15 amino acids. Germline trimming cut 2 bases from V and 2 bases from J; bases unmatched to any gene: 3.

The rearrangement links TRBV15 to TRBJ2-2; 9 bases line up with TRBD1. Germline-derived CDR1 and CDR2 are LNHNV and YYDKDF (reference sequence). The CDR3 covers 15 residues. V shed 3 bases, J shed 4 bases, and the junction held 3 bases outside the gene matches. CDR3: CATSRGQGGTGELFF. CDR3 in DNA: TGTGCCACCAGCAGGGGACAGGGAGGCACCGGGGAGCTGTTTTTT.

The V and J genes are TRBV10-1 and TRBJ1-4; maybe TRBD1 (5 bases). The length of the CDR3 is 14 residues. Germline loops: CDR1 WNHNN, CDR2 SYGVQD (reference sequence). Trimming took 3 bases from V and 8 from J, leaving 13 bases between them. The CDR3 region has the DNA TGCGCCAGCAGTGACCAGGGCTCAGGAGAAAAACTGTTTTTT. Residues: CASSDQGSGEKLFF.

Written as DNA, the CDR3 is TGTGCCAGCAGCCAAGATGAGCAGGGCGCGGGTGGCTACACCTTC. Translation: CASSQDEQGAGGYTF. This chain uses TRBV14 with TRBJ1-2; perhaps TRBD1 as D (5 bases). Germline CDR1 is SGHDN and CDR2 is FVKESK. V was clipped by 0 bases and J by 7 bases, with 15 bases between them. The CDR3 length is 15 residues.

The chain joins TRBV5-6 to TRBJ1-2; 7 positions agree with TRBD1. J lost 3 bases, V lost 6 bases, and 14 bases had no gene match. Germline loops: CDR1 SGHDT, CDR2 YYEEEE. CDR3 size: 16 residues. CDR3 region: CASTDREPPYDYGYTF. The CDR3 region has the DNA TGTGCCAGCACCGACAGGGAACCCCCATATGACTATGGCTACACCTTC. The whole variable domain, remainder taken from reference TRBV5-6 and TRBJ1-2, is DAGVTQSPTHLIKTRGQQVTLRCSPKSGHDTVSWYQQALGQGPQFIFQYYEEEERQRGNFPDRFSGHQFPNYSSELNVNALLLGDSALYLCASTDREPPYDYGYTFGSGTRLTVV.

This clone was recorded only once. The chain combines TRBV7-9 with TRBJ2-3; TRBD1 agrees at 7 bases. V lost 4 bases to trimming and J lost 3 bases; unmatched junction nucleotides: 4. The CDR3 is made up of 14 amino acids. In germline, CDR1 is SEHNR, CDR2 FQNEAQ (reference sequence). CDR3 sequence: CASSSSTGTDTQYF. The CDR3 DNA reads as TGTGCCAGCAGCTCCTCGACAGGGACAGATACGCAGTATTTT. Complete variable domain (other parts from reference TRBV7-9 and TRBJ2-3): DTGVSQNPRHKITKRGQNVTFRCDPISEHNRLYWYRQTLGQGPEFLTYFQNEAQLEKSRLLSDRFSAERPKGSFSTLEIQRTEQGDSAMYLCASSSSTGTDTQYFGPGTRLTVL.

This clone was counted between two and nine times. The chain combines TRBV2 with TRBJ2-4, with D possibly being TRBD2 (5 bases). Germline CDR1 SNHLY, CDR2 FYNNEI. The CDR3 extends over 16 amino acids. Deletions cut 4 bases from V and 0 bases from J, with 13 bases between. The CDR3 DNA follows: TGTGCCAGCAGTGTAACTGCGGCGGGAGCCAAAAACATTCAGTACTTC. This gives the protein CASSVTAAGAKNIQYF.

The gene calls are TRBV20-1 and TRBJ1-2; D perhaps matches TRBD1 (5 bases). This CDR3 has 11 residues. Trimming cost V 4 bases and J 8 bases, with 11 bases left between them. CDR1 and CDR2 (germline): DFQATT, SNEGSKA (reference sequence). CDR3 DNA sequence: TGCAGTGCTACCGGGGCGCTGGGCTACACCTTC. This codes for CSATGALGYTF.

V usage is TRBV14 and J usage is TRBJ1-5, with a possible D match to TRBD1 (5 bases). Trimming removed 6 bases at V and 5 bases at J, with 17 bases between. The germline gives CDR1 SGHDN, CDR2 FVKESK. This CDR3 has 15 residues. CDR3 coding DNA: TGTGCCAGCAGTGAAGCCCGGGGCTTTCATCAGCCCCAGCATTTT. Translated: CASSEARGFHQPQHF.

In regard to this clone: Other DNA sequences of this sample code for an identical CDR3. J is TRBJ1-3 and V is TRBV6-5; weak D call: TRBD1 (5 bases). Germline V gives CDR1 MNHEY, CDR2 SVGAGI. The length of the CDR3 is 16 residues. V was pared by 2 bases and J by 0 bases, with 11 bases between. CDR3 nucleotides: TGTGCCAGCAGTTACGGAGGGGCTTCCTCTGGAAACACCATATATTTT. The encoded protein is CASSYGGASSGNTIYF.

This sequence joins TRBV18 and TRBJ2-5; TRBD2 matches 9 bases. With V trimmed by 0 bases and J by 1 base, 6 bases remained unmatched. In germline, CDR1 is KGHSH, CDR2 LQKENI. The CDR3 is 17 residues long. In DNA, the CDR3 is TGTGCCAGCTCACCACCGTCCGGGCGGGAGGGCCAAGAGACCCAGTACTTC. Protein: CASSPPSGREGQETQYF.

This chain uses TRBV6-1 with TRBJ2-7; 15 bases agree with TRBD2. V lost 4 bases, J lost 2 bases, and 9 bases stayed unmatched. Germline V gene data show CDR1 as MNHNS and CDR2 as SASEGT. The CDR3 totals 18 residues. The CDR3 here is CASSGGLAGGSYTYEQYV. As DNA, the CDR3 is TGTGCCAGCAGTGGGGGACTAGCGGGAGGCTCCTATACCTACGAGCAGTACGTC.

J is TRBJ2-3 and V is TRBV5-1, with 9 bases aligning to TRBD1. Germline V gives CDR1 SGHRS, CDR2 YFSETQ. Trimming cost V 4 bases and J 5 bases; bases outside gene matches: 8. The CDR3 runs 15 residues. CDR3 sequence (DNA): TGCGCCAGCAGCCCCAGACAGGGGGAGAGAGATACGCAGTATTTT. This translates into CASSPRQGERDTQYF.

The chain recombines TRBV4-3 with TRBJ2-7; the match to TRBD2 covers 8 bases. The germline gives CDR1 LGHNA, CDR2 YSLEER. The junction had 4 bases not matched to a gene; V was cut back by 1 base and J by 2 bases. The CDR3 consists of 15 residues. The CDR3 is CASSQVLSGTYEQYF. The CDR3 bases are TGCGCCAGCAGCCAAGTTCTTAGCGGGACCTACGAGCAGTACTTC.

This chain joins TRBV7-9 and TRBJ1-1; no clear D gene. Trimming took 4 bases from V and 3 from J, leaving 9 bases between them. CDR1 is SEHNR and CDR2 is FQNEAQ in the germline V gene (reference sequence). CDR3 length: 13 amino acids. CDR3 DNA: TGTGCCAGCAGCTCCCCCCTGGACACTGAAGCTTTCTTT. This codes for CASSSPLDTEAFF.

The genes are TRBV7-6 and TRBJ2-7, with 10 bases matching TRBD2. The CDR3 contains 15 residues. Unmatched junction bases numbered 9, after V lost 4 bases and J lost 6 bases. In germline, CDR1 is SGHVS, CDR2 FNYEAQ. Here the CDR3 reads CASSSSTSGPGEQYF. CDR3 bases: TGTGCCAGCAGCTCCTCGACTAGCGGGCCGGGCGAGCAGTACTTC.

The chain combines TRBV11-1 with TRBJ2-1; the match to TRBD2 covers 10 bases. The CDR3 extends over 16 amino acids. Losses at the gene ends were 2 bases for V and 7 bases for J; bases not matched to a gene: 8. The germline V gene encodes CDR1 SGHAT and CDR2 FQDESV (reference sequence). The CDR3: CASSLLGAGGMNEQFF. CDR3 in DNA: TGTGCCAGCAGCTTACTTGGAGCGGGAGGGATGAATGAGCAGTTCTTC.

The chain is built from TRBV7-3 and TRBJ2-3; D is possibly TRBD2 (7 bases). Germline V CDR1 and CDR2: SGHTA, FQGTGA. Trimming cost V 5 bases and J 8 bases, with 17 bases left between them. The CDR3 covers 14 residues. Here the CDR3 reads CASSLGREGGTQYF. For the CDR3, the DNA is TGTGCCAGCAGCCTAGGGAGGGAAGGGGGTACGCAGTATTTT.

This clone was seen just once. This chain joins TRBV5-1 and TRBJ2-7, with D possibly being TRBD2 (5 bases). The V gene lost 2 bases and the J gene lost 5 bases, with 14 bases spanning the gap. The CDR3 runs 14 residues. Germline CDR1 reads SGHRS; CDR2 reads YFSETQ. The CDR3 sequence is CASSFGGFGNEQYF. The CDR3 nucleotides read TGCGCCAGCAGCTTTGGCGGGTTCGGGAACGAGCAGTACTTC. Combining the CDR3 with reference TRBV5-1 and TRBJ2-7 gives the whole variable domain KAGVTQTPRYLIKTRGQQVTLSCSPISGHRSVSWYQQTPGQGLQFLFEYFSETQRNKGNFPGRFSGRQFSNSRSEMNVSTLELGDSALYLCASSFGGFGNEQYFGPGTRLTVT.

The CDR3 spells CASRGAMGYTF. CDR3 bases: TGTGCCAGCAGAGGTGCCATGGGCTACACCTTC. The rearrangement joins TRBV5-4 to TRBJ1-2; D unclear. Germline CDR1 reads SGHNT; CDR2 reads YYREEE (reference sequence). The V end lost 5 bases, the J end lost 8 bases, and 10 bases lay between the germline ends. This CDR3 has 11 amino acids.

The chain combines TRBV5-4 with TRBJ2-3; a weak D match, TRBD1 (6 bases). CDR3 length equals 14 residues. Germline V CDR1 and CDR2: SGHNT, YYREEE (reference sequence). Trimming took 0 bases from V and 5 from J, leaving 10 bases between them. The CDR3 protein is CASSLGRGGDTQYF. For the CDR3, the DNA is TGTGCCAGCAGCTTGGGCAGGGGTGGAGATACGCAGTATTTT.

The V and J genes are TRBV5-1 and TRBJ2-7; the D gene is possibly TRBD1 (6 bases). The V gene lost 0 bases and the J gene lost 3 bases, with 16 bases spanning the gap. The germline gives CDR1 SGHRS, CDR2 YFSETQ. The CDR3 is 16 amino acids. The chain's CDR3 is CASSLDPTGYGYEQYF. Written as DNA, the CDR3 is TGCGCCAGCAGCTTGGACCCCACAGGGTACGGCTACGAGCAGTACTTC.

Here the CDR3 reads CASSEWAGEQFF. The DNA for the CDR3 is TGTGCCAGCAGTGAATGGGCTGGTGAGCAGTTCTTC. The chain uses TRBV2 and TRBJ2-1; D is ambiguous. The CDR3 is 12 residues long. Trimming cost V 2 bases and J 9 bases, with 8 bases left between them. Germline V gene data show CDR1 as SNHLY and CDR2 as FYNNEI.

V and J are TRBV10-3 and TRBJ1-2; D might be TRBD1 (6 bases). The CDR3 contains 13 residues. Trimming left V 6 bases short and J 3 bases short, with 11 bases between. The germline V gene encodes CDR1 ENHRY and CDR2 SYGVKD. DNA of the CDR3: TGTGCCATCAGACAGGGTTCCGACTATGGCTACACCTTC. This gives the protein CAIRQGSDYGYTF.

The V and J genes are TRBV28 and TRBJ1-2; no firm D call. Germline loops: CDR1 MDHEN, CDR2 SYDVKM. V was shortened by 1 base and J by 4 bases, with 7 bases between the two germline ends. The length of the CDR3 is 13 residues. DNA of the CDR3: TGTGCCAGCAGTTTATCGGCAGCCTATGGCTACACCTTC. Its protein product is CASSLSAAYGYTF.

V is TRBV28 and J is TRBJ2-7; 10 nucleotides match TRBD1. V lost 11 bases to trimming and J lost 2 bases; unmatched junction nucleotides: 12. The CDR3 covers 15 residues. CDR1 MDHEN and CDR2 SYDVKM come from the germline V gene. CDR3 in DNA: TGTGCCCACGCGAATGCCGGGACAGGGGCCTACGAGCAGTACTTC. As protein: CAHANAGTGAYEQYF.

The chain joins TRBV5-1 to TRBJ1-1; D call uncertain. The ends were cut back, 4 bases at V and 0 bases at J, with 10 bases in the middle. Per the germline V gene, CDR1 is SGHRS and CDR2 is YFSETQ. This CDR3 region has 14 residues. CDR3 sequence: CASSPGTMNTEAFF. The CDR3 nucleotides read TGCGCCAGCAGCCCAGGAACGATGAACACTGAAGCTTTCTTT.